Following are 8 T cell receptor beta chains from one sample sequenced in a study of identical twins. One entry per CDR3 protein results from TCRdb running MiXCR on the 5' RACE reads. The table includes 400,000 to 550,000 distinct CDR3 sequences, 20% to 25% detected once. These same records also appear under a second study, on T cells expressing NK-cell markers.

The sequencing sample was made of CD4+ T cells sorted from blood. The receptors stem from a woman between 18 and 29 years old in good health.

This clonotype came up a few times. The chain has TRBV12-3 or TRBV12-4 and TRBJ1-2; D unresolved. The CDR3 is 12 amino acids. Trimming removed 7 bases from V and 8 bases from J, with 14 bases in between. CDR3: CASKPGPGGYTF. CDR3 DNA: TGTGCCAGCAAACCGGGCCCCGGGGGCTACACCTTC.

This clonotype has at least ten counts. V and J are TRBV10-3 and TRBJ2-1; 14 positions agree with TRBD2. This CDR3 contains 15 residues. The germline V gene encodes CDR1 ENHRY and CDR2 SYGVKD. J was trimmed by 6 bases and V by 9 bases; bases with no gene match: 7. The CDR3 reads CAITPGTSGSNEQFF. The CDR3 DNA is TGTGCCATAACCCCCGGGACTAGCGGGAGCAATGAGCAGTTCTTC.

This clonotype was counted at least ten times. J is TRBJ2-5 and V is TRBV10-3; D not certain. V was pared by 6 bases and J by 0 bases, with 2 bases between. The CDR3 extends over 11 amino acids. Germline V CDR1 and CDR2: ENHRY, SYGVKD. The CDR3 sequence: CAISNQETQYF. The CDR3 DNA reads as TGTGCCATCAGCAACCAAGAGACCCAGTACTTC.

This chain uses TRBV10-3 with TRBJ2-7; 8 nucleotides agree with TRBD1. Germline V lookup: CDR1 ENHRY, CDR2 SYGVKD. Losses at the gene ends were 6 bases for V and 3 bases for J; bases not matched to a gene: 7. The length of the CDR3 is 14 residues. CDR3 DNA sequence: TGTGCCATCAGGCCCTTTACAGGGGGCTACGAGCAGTACTTC. Its translation is CAIRPFTGGYEQYF.

In this sample, this clonotype turned up a few times. The chain uses TRBV9 and TRBJ2-1, with TRBD2 as a possible D gene (5 bases). This CDR3 has 15 residues. V was clipped by 0 bases and J by 5 bases, with 12 bases between them. CDR1 SGDLS and CDR2 YYNGEE come from the germline V gene. The CDR3 DNA reads TGTGCCAGCAGCGTAGCGCAGCGGATCGACAATGAGCAGTTCTTC. It codes for CASSVAQRIDNEQFF.

This chain joins TRBV7-3 and TRBJ2-3; a weak D match, TRBD2 (6 bases). The CDR3 is made up of 16 amino acids. The V end lost 1 base, the J end lost 2 bases, and 13 bases lay between the germline ends. The germline V gene encodes CDR1 SGHTA and CDR2 FQGTGA. The CDR3 region is CASSLRGAGFTDTQYF. The CDR3 nucleotides are TGTGCCAGCAGCTTAAGGGGAGCGGGTTTCACAGATACGCAGTATTTT.

This clonotype was counted a few times. This sequence joins TRBV5-4 and TRBJ2-2; possibly TRBD1 for D (5 bases). From germline, CDR1 is SGHNT and CDR2 YYREEE (reference sequence). This CDR3 contains 16 residues. V dropped 1 base and J dropped 6 bases, with 16 bases sitting between them. CDR3 protein: CASSLSYDSGAGELFF. The DNA of the CDR3 is TGTGCCAGCAGCTTGTCATACGACAGTGGCGCCGGGGAGCTGTTTTTT.

The chain links TRBV6-1 to TRBJ2-7, with 11 nucleotides matching TRBD2. The CDR3 runs 15 residues. The germline CDR1 and CDR2 sequences are MNHNS and SASEGT. Unmatched junction bases numbered 12, after V lost 8 bases and J lost 6 bases. CDR3 sequence reads: CASGSYTSGSREQYF. The DNA of the CDR3 is TGTGCCAGCGGGTCCTATACTAGCGGGAGCCGCGAGCAGTACTTC.